Listed below are T cell receptor beta chains from one sample, sequenced in a study of vaccination effects on CD4 cells after COVID-19. Sequencing was performed with immunoSEQ multiplex PCR; in TCRdb, only in-frame clones are kept and a portion is missing. The sample consists of tens of thousands of clones, roughly 80% of them appearing once. Their antigens remain unidentified. This material consisted of CD4+ T cells from PBMCs cultured with HCoV-OC43 spike peptides, taken after COVID-19 vaccination. These receptors were collected from a human donor who received a COVID-19 vaccine. CDR3s include the opening cysteine and the closing phenylalanine or tryptophan. The D gene is left open where the match is weak. Expanded clones are given a class, and other clones once, few, many or no size at all.

12,TRBJ1-2,NA,once,TRBV6-5,TGTGCCAGCAACCACTGGACAGATGGCTACACCTTC,CASNHWTDGYTF
15,TRBJ1-6,TRBD1,NA,TRBV27,TGTGCCAGCAGTACGTACAGGGGAAGTTATTCACCCCTCCACTTT,CASSTYRGSYSPLHF
13,TRBJ2-3,NA,NA,TRBV19,TGTGCCAGTCTTGGATGGGGCGCAGATACGCAGTATTTT,CASLGWGADTQYF
17,TRBJ1-4,NA,NA,TRBV5-1,TGCGCCAGCAGTTTCGATGTCGGGACCAAAACTAATGAAAAACTGTTTTTT,CASSFDVGTKTNEKLFF
14,TRBJ1-4,NA,NA,TRBV6-2/TRBV6-3,TGTGCCAGCAGCCACAGTTCAACTAATGAAAAACTGTTTTTT,CASSHSSTNEKLFF
14,TRBJ1-4,NA,NA,TRBV7-2,TGTGCCAGCCGTGGAGGGTGGGGTGTAGGAAAACTGTTTTTT,CASRGGWGVGKLFF
14,TRBJ1-1,TRBD1,NA,TRBV5-1,TGCGCCAGCAGCTTAAGACAGGGTGGGACTGAAGCTTTCTTT,CASSLRQGGTEAFF
16,TRBJ2-5,TRBD1,NA,TRBV7-9,TGTGCCAGCAGCCCCCGGGACAGGGGGCGGCAAGAGACCCAGTACTTC,CASSPRDRGRQETQYF
14,TRBJ2-1,TRBD1,NA,TRBV10-3,TGTGCCATCAGTGGTGACAGGGGCGGGGATGAGCAGTTCTTC,CAISGDRGGDEQFF
14,TRBJ1-2,TRBD1,NA,TRBV28,TGTGCCAGCAGTTTAGAACAGGGGAACTATGGCTACACCTTC,CASSLEQGNYGYTF
15,TRBJ1-2,TRBD1,NA,TRBV24-1,TGTGCCACCAGTGACCCCGGACAGGGGGCGAAGGGCTACACCTTC,CATSDPGQGAKGYTF
14,TRBJ1-1,NA,NA,TRBV18,TGTGCCAGCTCGGACGGAGGTGTGAACACTGAAGCTTTCTTT,CASSDGGVNTEAFF
15,TRBJ2-1,NA,NA,TRBV6-5,TGTGCCAGCAGTAAACAGGGAGGGCCCTACAATGAGCAGTTCTTC,CASSKQGGPYNEQFF
13,TRBJ2-5,NA,NA,TRBV12-5,TGTGCTAGTGGTTTGGCGATACAAGAGACCCAGTACTTC,CASGLAIQETQYF
12,TRBJ2-1,NA,NA,TRBV7-2,TGTGCCAGCAGCGTACAGGGCCGGGAGCAGTTCTTC,CASSVQGREQFF
14,TRBJ2-5,NA,NA,TRBV7-9,TGTGCCAGCAGCGCCTACCGGGGTGAAGAGACCCAGTACTTC,CASSAYRGEETQYF
13,TRBJ1-2,NA,NA,TRBV18,TGTGCCAGCTCACCAGACGGCTCCTATGGCTACACCTTC,CASSPDGSYGYTF
13,TRBJ1-6,NA,NA,TRBV6-2/TRBV6-3,TGTGCCAGCAGTTATGGGGTGAATTCACCCCTCCACTTT,CASSYGVNSPLHF
16,TRBJ1-6,NA,NA,TRBV2,TGTGCCAGCAAAGCAGGGAAGGGTTCCTATAATTCACCCCTCCACTTT,CASKAGKGSYNSPLHF
13,TRBJ1-2,NA,few,TRBV3-1/TRBV3-2,TGTGCCAGCAGCCAAGATGGCGGCAGGGCCTACACCTTC,CASSQDGGRAYTF
14,TRBJ1-2,NA,NA,TRBV5-1,TGCGCCAGCAGCTTGGGTCTGGGGGTTTATGGCTACACCTTC,CASSLGLGVYGYTF
23,TRBJ2-3,NA,NA,TRBV28,TGTGCCAGCAGTTTATGGTCAGGAGGTACAGGGGTAGCGGGGCGTCCTAGCACAGATACGCAGTATTTT,CASSLWSGGTGVAGRPSTDTQYF
13,TRBJ1-1,NA,NA,TRBV12-3/TRBV12-4,TGTGCCAGCAGTTCTAGGGCGGGCACTGAAGCTTTCTTT,CASSSRAGTEAFF
15,TRBJ2-2,TRBD1,once,TRBV5-1,TGCGCCAGCAGCTTTCCAAGGACAGGCACCGGGGAGCTGTTTTTT,CASSFPRTGTGELFF
14,TRBJ2-5,TRBD1,NA,TRBV5-1,TGCGCCAGCAGCGGTGGACAGGGGCAAGAGACCCAGTACTTC,CASSGGQGQETQYF
15,TRBJ1-2,TRBD1,once,TRBV2,TGTGCCAGCAGTGGACGGACAGGAACCTCCTATGGCTACACCTTC,CASSGRTGTSYGYTF
14,TRBJ1-2,TRBD1,NA,TRBV5-5,TGTGCCAGCAGCCAGGACAGGGTTTTGTATGGCTACACCTTC,CASSQDRVLYGYTF
14,TRBJ2-2,TRBD1,NA,TRBV29-1,TGCAGCGCCCGTGGACAGGAGAACACCGGGGAGCTGTTTTTT,CSARGQENTGELFF
15,TRBJ2-1,NA,NA,TRBV24-1,TGTGCCACCAGTGACCCGGGCCCGCCGAACAATGAGCAGTTCTTC,CATSDPGPPNNEQFF
13,TRBJ2-1,TRBD1,NA,TRBV12-5,TGTGCTAGCACACATGACAGGGGAAATGAGCAGTTCTTC,CASTHDRGNEQFF
14,TRBJ1-2,TRBD1,few,TRBV29-1,TGCAGCGTTGAAGACAAAGGACAGGGGGCGGGCTACACCTTC,CSVEDKGQGAGYTF
15,TRBJ2-1,NA,few,TRBV3-1/TRBV3-2,TGTGCCAGCAGCCAAAGGACAGTCCTGGACAATGAGCAGTTCTTC,CASSQRTVLDNEQFF
14,TRBJ2-5,NA,few,TRBV6-6,TGTGCCAGCAGTTACAGGGTTACCCAAGAGACCCAGTACTTC,CASSYRVTQETQYF
16,TRBJ1-4,NA,NA,TRBV28,TGTGCCAGCAGCCCGGTCCAGGGACCGGCTAATGAAAAACTGTTTTTT,CASSPVQGPANEKLFF
11,TRBJ2-3,NA,NA,TRBV30,TGTGCCTGGAGCCACACAGATACGCAGTATTTT,CAWSHTDTQYF
13,TRBJ1-2,NA,NA,TRBV19,TGTGCCAGTAGTATACAGGAGACCTATGGCTACACCTTC,CASSIQETYGYTF
16,TRBJ2-5,NA,few,TRBV6-1,TGTGCCAGCAGTGTATCACAGGGAGATTGGCAAGAGACCCAGTACTTC,CASSVSQGDWQETQYF
15,TRBJ2-3,NA,NA,TRBV6-5,TGTGCCAGTCAGAGACGTCGCAGTAGCACAGATACGCAGTATTTT,CASQRRRSSTDTQYF
15,TRBJ2-5,NA,NA,TRBV6-5,TGTGCCAGCAGCCGCCTCTTGGGGAGAAAAGAGACCCAGTACTTC,CASSRLLGRKETQYF
13,TRBJ2-5,NA,NA,TRBV7-9,TGTGCCAGCAGCCCCGGGTACCAAGAGACCCAGTACTTC,CASSPGYQETQYF
16,TRBJ2-3,NA,NA,TRBV21-1,TGTGCCAGCAGCCTCACCGGGGCCGGATCCACAGATACGCAGTATTTT,CASSLTGAGSTDTQYF
15,TRBJ2-5,TRBD2,NA,TRBV5-1,TGCGCCAGCAGCGAGGGACTAGCGGGGGTTGAGACCCAGTACTTC,CASSEGLAGVETQYF
15,TRBJ2-3,TRBD1,NA,TRBV5-1,TGCGCCAGCAGCTACCGGGACAGTAGCACAGATACGCAGTATTTT,CASSYRDSSTDTQYF
15,TRBJ1-2,TRBD1,NA,TRBV5-1,TGCGCCAGCAGCCTACAAGGACAGGGCGTTACTGGCTACACCTTC,CASSLQGQGVTGYTF
13,TRBJ1-2,TRBD1,NA,TRBV6-6,TGTGCCAGCATCGGGGGACAGGGCTATGGCTACACCTTC,CASIGGQGYGYTF
15,TRBJ2-2,NA,NA,TRBV7-9,TGTGCCAGCAGCTTAATCGGAGGGAACACCGGGGAGCTGTTTTTT,CASSLIGGNTGELFF
14,TRBJ2-3,TRBD1,NA,TRBV6-4,TGTGCCAGCAGGAGACAGGGGGGGACAGATACGCAGTATTTT,CASRRQGGTDTQYF
11,TRBJ1-1,NA,NA,TRBV6-6,TGTGCCAGCAGTCACAACACTGAAGCTTTCTTT,CASSHNTEAFF
14,TRBJ1-6,NA,few,TRBV28,TGTGCCAGCAGTGCTATAGGGTTGCGGTCACCCCTCCACTTT,CASSAIGLRSPLHF
16,TRBJ2-5,TRBD1,once,TRBV27,TGTGCCAGCAGTTCCCGGACAGGGGGACTTCAAGAGACCCAGTACTTC,CASSSRTGGLQETQYF
13,TRBJ1-2,NA,NA,TRBV5-6,TGTGCCAGCAGCTTCGAGCAGGGCTATGGCTACACCTTC,CASSFEQGYGYTF
15,TRBJ2-2,TRBD2,few,TRBV7-9,TGTGCCAGCAGCTACGCGGGGGGCCCCACCGGGGAGCTGTTTTTT,CASSYAGGPTGELFF
16,TRBJ2-3,TRBD2,NA,TRBV5-1,TGCGCCAGCAGCTTAGTTCTTGGAGCGGGGGCCAAGGTGCAGTATTTT,CASSLVLGAGAKVQYF